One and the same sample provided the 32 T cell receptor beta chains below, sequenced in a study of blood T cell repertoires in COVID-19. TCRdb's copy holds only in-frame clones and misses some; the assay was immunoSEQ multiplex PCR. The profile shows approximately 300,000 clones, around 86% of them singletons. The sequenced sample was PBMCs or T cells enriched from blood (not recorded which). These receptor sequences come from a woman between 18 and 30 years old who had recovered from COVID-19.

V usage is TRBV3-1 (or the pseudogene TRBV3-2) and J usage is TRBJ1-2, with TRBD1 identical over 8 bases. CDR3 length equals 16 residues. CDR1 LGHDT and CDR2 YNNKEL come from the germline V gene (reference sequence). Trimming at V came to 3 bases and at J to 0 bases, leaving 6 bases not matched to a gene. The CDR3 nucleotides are TGTGCCAGCAGCCAGGCCGGGACAGGTGCTAACTATGGCTACACCTTC. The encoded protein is CASSQAGTGANYGYTF.

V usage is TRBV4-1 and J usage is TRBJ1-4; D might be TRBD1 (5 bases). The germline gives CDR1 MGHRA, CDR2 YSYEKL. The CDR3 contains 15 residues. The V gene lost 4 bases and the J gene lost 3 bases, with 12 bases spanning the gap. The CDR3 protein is CASSRTRGANEKLFF. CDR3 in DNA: TGCGCCAGCAGCCGTACCCGGGGGGCTAATGAAAAACTGTTTTTT.

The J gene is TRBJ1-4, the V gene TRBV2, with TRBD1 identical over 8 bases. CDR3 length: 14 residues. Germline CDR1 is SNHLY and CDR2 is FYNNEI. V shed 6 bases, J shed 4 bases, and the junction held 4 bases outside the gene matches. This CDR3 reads CASRATGVNEKLFF. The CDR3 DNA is TGTGCCAGCAGGGCGACAGGGGTTAATGAAAAACTGTTTTTT.

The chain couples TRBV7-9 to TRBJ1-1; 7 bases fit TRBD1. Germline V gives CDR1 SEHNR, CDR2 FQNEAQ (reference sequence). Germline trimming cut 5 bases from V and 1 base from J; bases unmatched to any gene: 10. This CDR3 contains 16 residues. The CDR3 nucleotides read TGTGCCAGCAGCCATTCCACAGGGGACGAGAACACTGAAGCTTTCTTT. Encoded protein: CASSHSTGDENTEAFF.

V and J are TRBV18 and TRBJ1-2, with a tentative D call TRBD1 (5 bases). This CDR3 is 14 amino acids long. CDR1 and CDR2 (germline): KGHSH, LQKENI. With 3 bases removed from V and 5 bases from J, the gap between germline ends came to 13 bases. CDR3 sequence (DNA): TGTGCCAGCTCACCGCCCTCCGACAGTTATGGCTACACCTTC. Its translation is CASSPPSDSYGYTF.

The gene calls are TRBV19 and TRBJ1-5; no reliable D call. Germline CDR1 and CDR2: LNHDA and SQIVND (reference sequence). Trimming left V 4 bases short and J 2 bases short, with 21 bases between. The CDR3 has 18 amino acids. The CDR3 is CASSTYGSPPRGNQPQHF. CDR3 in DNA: TGTGCCAGTAGTACATATGGGTCTCCCCCCCGGGGCAATCAGCCCCAGCATTTT.

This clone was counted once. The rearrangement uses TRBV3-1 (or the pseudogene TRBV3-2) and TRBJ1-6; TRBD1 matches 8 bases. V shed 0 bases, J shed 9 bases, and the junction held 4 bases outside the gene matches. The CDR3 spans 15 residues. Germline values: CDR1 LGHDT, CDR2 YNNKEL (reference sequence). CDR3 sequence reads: CASSQDSGGGSPLHF. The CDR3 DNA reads TGTGCCAGCAGCCAAGACTCAGGGGGCGGTTCACCCCTCCACTTT.

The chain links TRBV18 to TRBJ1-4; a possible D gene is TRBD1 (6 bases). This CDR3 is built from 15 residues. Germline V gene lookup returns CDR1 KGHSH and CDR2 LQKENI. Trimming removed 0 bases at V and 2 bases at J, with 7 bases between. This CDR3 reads CASSPPGQTNEKLFF. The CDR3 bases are TGTGCCAGCTCACCACCAGGACAGACTAATGAAAAACTGTTTTTT. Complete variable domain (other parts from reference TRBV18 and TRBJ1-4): NAGVMQNPRHLVRRRGQEARLRCSPMKGHSHVYWYRQLPEEGLKFMVYLQKENIIDESGMPKERFSAEFPKEGPSILRIQQVVRGDSAAYFCASSPPGQTNEKLFFGSGTQLSVL.

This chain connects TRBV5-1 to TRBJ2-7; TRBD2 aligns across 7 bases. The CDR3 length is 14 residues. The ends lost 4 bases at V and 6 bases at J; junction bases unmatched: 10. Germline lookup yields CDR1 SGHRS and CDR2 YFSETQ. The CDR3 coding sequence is TGCGCCAGCAGCCCCGGGGGAGGGGCCCTCGAGCAGTACTTC. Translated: CASSPGGGALEQYF.

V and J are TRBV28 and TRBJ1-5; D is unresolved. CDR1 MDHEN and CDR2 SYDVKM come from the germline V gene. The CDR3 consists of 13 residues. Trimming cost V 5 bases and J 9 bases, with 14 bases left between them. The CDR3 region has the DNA TGTGCCAGCAGTACGGCATCGGAGACGCCCCAGCATTTT. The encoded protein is CASSTASETPQHF. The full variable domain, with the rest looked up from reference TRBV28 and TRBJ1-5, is DVKVTQSSRYLVKRTGEKVFLECVQDMDHENMFWYRQDPGLGLRLIYFSYDVKMKEKGDIPEGYSVSREKKERFSLILESASTNQTSMYLCASSTASETPQHFGDGTRLSIL.

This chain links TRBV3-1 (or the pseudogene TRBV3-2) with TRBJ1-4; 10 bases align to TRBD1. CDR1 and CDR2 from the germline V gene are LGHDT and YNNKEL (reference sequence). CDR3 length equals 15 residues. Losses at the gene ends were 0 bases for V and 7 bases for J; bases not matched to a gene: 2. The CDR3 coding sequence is TGTGCCAGCAGCCAAGAGGGGACAGGGGTTGAAAAACTGTTTTTT. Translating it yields CASSQEGTGVEKLFF.

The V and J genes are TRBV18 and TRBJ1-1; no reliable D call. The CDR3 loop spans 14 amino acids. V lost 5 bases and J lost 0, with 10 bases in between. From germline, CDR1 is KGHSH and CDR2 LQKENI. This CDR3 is CASSITPMNTEAFF. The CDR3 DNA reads TGTGCCAGCTCAATTACTCCAATGAACACTGAAGCTTTCTTT. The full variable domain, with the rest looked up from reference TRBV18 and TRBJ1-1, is NAGVMQNPRHLVRRRGQEARLRCSPMKGHSHVYWYRQLPEEGLKFMVYLQKENIIDESGMPKERFSAEFPKEGPSILRIQQVVRGDSAAYFCASSITPMNTEAFFGQGTRLTVV.

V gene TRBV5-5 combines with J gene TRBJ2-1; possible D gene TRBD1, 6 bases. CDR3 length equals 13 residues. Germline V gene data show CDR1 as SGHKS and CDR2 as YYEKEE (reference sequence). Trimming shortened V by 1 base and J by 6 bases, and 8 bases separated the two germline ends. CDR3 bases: TGTGCCAGCAGCTTGAGGACAGCCAATGAGCAGTTCTTC. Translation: CASSLRTANEQFF. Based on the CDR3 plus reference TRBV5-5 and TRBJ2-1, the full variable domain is DAGVTQSPTHLIKTRGQQVTLRCSPISGHKSVSWYQQVLGQGPQFIFQYYEKEERGRGNFPDRFSARQFPNYSSELNVNALLLGDSALYLCASSLRTANEQFFGPGTRLTVL.

The CDR3 nucleotides are TGTGCCAGCAGTGAAATCGACGGGTATTACGAGCAGTACTTC. Its protein is CASSEIDGYYEQYF. The chain uses TRBV6-1 and TRBJ2-7; D unclear. The CDR3 extends over 14 amino acids. V lost 2 bases, J lost 4 bases, and 12 bases lay in between. Looked up from germline, CDR1 is MNHNS and CDR2 is SASEGT.

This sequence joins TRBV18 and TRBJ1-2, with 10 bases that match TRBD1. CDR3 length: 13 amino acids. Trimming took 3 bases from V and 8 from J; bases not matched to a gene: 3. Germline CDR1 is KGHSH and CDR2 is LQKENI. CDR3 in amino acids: CASSPPDRGGYTF. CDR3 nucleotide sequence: TGTGCCAGCTCACCCCCGGACAGGGGGGGCTACACCTTC.

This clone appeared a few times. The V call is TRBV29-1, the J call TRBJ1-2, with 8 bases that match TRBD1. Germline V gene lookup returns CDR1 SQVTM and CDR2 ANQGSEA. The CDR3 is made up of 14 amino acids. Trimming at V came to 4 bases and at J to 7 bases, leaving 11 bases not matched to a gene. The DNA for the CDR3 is TGCAGCGTTGTAGGGGCCCTGACAGGGGTTGGCTACACCTTC. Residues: CSVVGALTGVGYTF.

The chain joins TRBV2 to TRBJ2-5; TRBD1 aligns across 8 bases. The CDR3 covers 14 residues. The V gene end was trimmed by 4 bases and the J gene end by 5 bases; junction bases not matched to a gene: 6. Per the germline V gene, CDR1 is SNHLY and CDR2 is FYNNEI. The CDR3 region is CASSGQGAGETQYF. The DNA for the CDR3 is TGTGCCAGCAGTGGGCAGGGGGCCGGGGAGACCCAGTACTTC.

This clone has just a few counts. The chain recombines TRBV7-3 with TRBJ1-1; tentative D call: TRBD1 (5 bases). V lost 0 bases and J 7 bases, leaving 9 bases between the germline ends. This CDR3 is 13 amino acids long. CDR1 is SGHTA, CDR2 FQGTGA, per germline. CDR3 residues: CASSLTPRDEAFF. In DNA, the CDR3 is TGTGCCAGCAGCTTAACCCCCAGGGATGAAGCTTTCTTT.

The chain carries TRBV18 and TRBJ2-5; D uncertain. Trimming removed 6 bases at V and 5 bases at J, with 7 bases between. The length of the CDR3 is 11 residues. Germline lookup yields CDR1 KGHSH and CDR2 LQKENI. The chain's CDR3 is CASSSGETQYF. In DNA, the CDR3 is TGTGCCAGCTCCTCCGGGGAGACCCAGTACTTC.

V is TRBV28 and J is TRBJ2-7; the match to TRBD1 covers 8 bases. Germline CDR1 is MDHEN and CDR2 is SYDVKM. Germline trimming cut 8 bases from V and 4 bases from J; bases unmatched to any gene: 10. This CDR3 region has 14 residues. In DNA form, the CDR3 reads TGTGCCAGCGCGCAGGGGGCCAAAATATACGAGCAGTACTTC. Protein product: CASAQGAKIYEQYF. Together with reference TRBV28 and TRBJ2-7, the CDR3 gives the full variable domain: DVKVTQSSRYLVKRTGEKVFLECVQDMDHENMFWYRQDPGLGLRLIYFSYDVKMKEKGDIPEGYSVSREKKERFSLILESASTNQTSMYLCASAQGAKIYEQYFGPGTRLTVT.

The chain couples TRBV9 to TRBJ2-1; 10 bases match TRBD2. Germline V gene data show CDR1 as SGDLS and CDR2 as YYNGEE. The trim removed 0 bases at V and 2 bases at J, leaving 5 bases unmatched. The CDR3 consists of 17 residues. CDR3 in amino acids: CASSVGTSGAPYNEQFF. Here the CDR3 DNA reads TGTGCCAGCAGCGTAGGTACTAGCGGGGCACCCTACAATGAGCAGTTCTTC.

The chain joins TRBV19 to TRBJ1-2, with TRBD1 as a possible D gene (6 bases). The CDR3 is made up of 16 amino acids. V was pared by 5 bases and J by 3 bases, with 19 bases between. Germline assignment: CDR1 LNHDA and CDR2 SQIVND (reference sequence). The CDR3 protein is CASSVQPGTRDYGYTF. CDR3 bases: TGTGCCAGTAGTGTCCAACCCGGGACACGAGACTATGGCTACACCTTC.

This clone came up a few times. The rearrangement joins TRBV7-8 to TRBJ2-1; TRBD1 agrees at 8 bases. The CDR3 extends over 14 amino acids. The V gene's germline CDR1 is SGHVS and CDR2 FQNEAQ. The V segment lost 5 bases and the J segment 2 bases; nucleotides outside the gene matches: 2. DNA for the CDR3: TGTGCCAGCAGCCTGGACAGGGCCTACAATGAGCAGTTCTTC. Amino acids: CASSLDRAYNEQFF.

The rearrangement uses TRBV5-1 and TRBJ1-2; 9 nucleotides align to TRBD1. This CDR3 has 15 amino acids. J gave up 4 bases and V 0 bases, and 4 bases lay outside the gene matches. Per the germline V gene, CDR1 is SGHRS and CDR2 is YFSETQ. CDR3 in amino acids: CASSLGDRVAYGYTF. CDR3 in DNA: TGCGCCAGCAGCTTGGGGGACAGGGTGGCCTATGGCTACACCTTC.

The CDR3 bases are TGCGCCAGCAGCTGGACAGCAGGGGACTATGGCTACACCTTC. Its protein is CASSWTAGDYGYTF. V is TRBV5-1 and J is TRBJ1-2; a possible D gene is TRBD1 (6 bases). The CDR3 consists of 14 residues. Germline V gene data show CDR1 as SGHRS and CDR2 as YFSETQ. Trimming removed 3 bases from V and 3 bases from J, with 12 bases in between.

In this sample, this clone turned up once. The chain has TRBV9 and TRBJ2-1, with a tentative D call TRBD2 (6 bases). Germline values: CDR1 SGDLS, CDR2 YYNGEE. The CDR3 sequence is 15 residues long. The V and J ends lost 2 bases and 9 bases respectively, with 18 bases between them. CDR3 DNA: TGTGCCAGCAGCGTTAGCGGAAGAGGCCTGAGTGAGCAGTTCTTC. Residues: CASSVSGRGLSEQFF.

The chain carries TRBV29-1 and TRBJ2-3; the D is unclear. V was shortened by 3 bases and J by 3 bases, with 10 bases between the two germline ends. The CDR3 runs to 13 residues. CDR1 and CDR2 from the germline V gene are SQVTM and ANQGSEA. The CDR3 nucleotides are TGCAGCGTTGAGATAGCCGGTACAGATACGCAGTATTTT. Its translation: CSVEIAGTDTQYF.

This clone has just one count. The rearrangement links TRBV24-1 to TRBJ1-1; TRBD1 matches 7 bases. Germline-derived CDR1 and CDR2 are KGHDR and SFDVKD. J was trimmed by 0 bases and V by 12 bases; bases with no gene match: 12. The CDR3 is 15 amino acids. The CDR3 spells CAPAQGGALNTEAFF. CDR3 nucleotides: TGTGCCCCGGCGCAAGGGGGCGCCTTGAACACTGAAGCTTTCTTT.

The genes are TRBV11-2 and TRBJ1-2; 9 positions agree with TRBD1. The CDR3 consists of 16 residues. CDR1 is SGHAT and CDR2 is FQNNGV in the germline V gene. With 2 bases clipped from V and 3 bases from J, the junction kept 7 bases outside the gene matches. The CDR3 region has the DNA TGTGCCAGCAGCTTACTCCCGGGACAGGGCGACTATGGCTACACCTTC. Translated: CASSLLPGQGDYGYTF.

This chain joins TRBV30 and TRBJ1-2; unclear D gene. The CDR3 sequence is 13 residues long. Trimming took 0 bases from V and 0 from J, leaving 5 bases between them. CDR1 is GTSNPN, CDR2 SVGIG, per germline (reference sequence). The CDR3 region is CAWSVDSNYGYTF. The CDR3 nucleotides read TGTGCCTGGAGTGTTGACTCTAACTATGGCTACACCTTC.

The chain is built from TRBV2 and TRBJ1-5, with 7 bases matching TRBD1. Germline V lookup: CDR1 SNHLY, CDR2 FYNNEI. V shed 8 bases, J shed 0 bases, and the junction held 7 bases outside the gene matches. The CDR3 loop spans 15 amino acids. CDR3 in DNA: TGTGCCAGCGCCTTGGGACAGTATAGCAATCAGCCCCAGCATTTT. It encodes CASALGQYSNQPQHF. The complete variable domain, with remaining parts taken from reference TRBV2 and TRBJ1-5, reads EPEVTQTPSHQVTQMGQEVILRCVPISNHLYFYWYRQILGQKVEFLVSFYNNEISEKSEIFDDQFSVERPDGSNFTLKIRSTKLEDSAMYFCASALGQYSNQPQHFGDGTRLSIL.

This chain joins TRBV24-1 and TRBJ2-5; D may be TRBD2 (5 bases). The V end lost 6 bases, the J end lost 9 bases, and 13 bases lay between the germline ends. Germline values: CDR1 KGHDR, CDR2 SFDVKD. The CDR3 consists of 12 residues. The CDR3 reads CATSLKSGAQYF. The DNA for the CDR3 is TGTGCCACCAGTCTAAAAAGCGGAGCCCAGTACTTC.